The 20 T cell receptor beta chains presented below share a single source sample, sequenced in a study of cytomegalovirus exposure and HLA in healthy donors. TCRdb's copy holds only in-frame clones and misses some; the assay was immunoSEQ multiplex PCR. The sample has 60,000 to 90,000 clones; approximately 86% are singletons. Material for sequencing was PBMCs. The receptors were sampled from a man aged 25-40 years in good health and CMV-seronegative.

The rearrangement joins TRBV7-9 to TRBJ2-7; D not certain. V lost 5 bases and J 6 bases, leaving 11 bases between the germline ends. The length of the CDR3 is 12 residues. CDR1 is SEHNR and CDR2 is FQNEAQ in the germline V gene (reference sequence). The DNA of the CDR3 is TGTGCCAGCAGCAACCTAGGTCTCGAGCAGTACTTC. It specifies CASSNLGLEQYF.

J is TRBJ1-1 and V is TRBV4-1; the D gene is possibly TRBD1 (6 bases). This CDR3 is built from 14 residues. Per germline, CDR1 MGHRA and CDR2 YSYEKL. With 4 bases removed from V and 5 bases from J, the gap between germline ends came to 14 bases. In DNA form, the CDR3 reads TGCGCCAGCAGCCCCCCAGGGGCGGAGACTGAAGCTTTCTTT. It specifies CASSPPGAETEAFF.

The V and J genes are TRBV4-1 and TRBJ1-1, with TRBD1 matching 7 bases. Germline V gives CDR1 MGHRA, CDR2 YSYEKL. Trimming took 3 bases from V and 6 from J; bases not matched to a gene: 4. The CDR3 length is 13 residues. CDR3 residues: CASSHLTGPEAFF. CDR3 DNA: TGCGCCAGCAGCCACTTGACAGGGCCTGAAGCTTTCTTT.

DNA of the CDR3: TGTGCCAGCAGCTTAGAGAGTTACGAGCAGTACTTC. Encoded protein: CASSLESYEQYF. V usage is TRBV7-2 and J usage is TRBJ2-7, with D hard to call. V was shortened by 1 base and J by 4 bases, with 5 bases between the two germline ends. Germline V gene lookup returns CDR1 SGHTA and CDR2 FQGNSA. The CDR3 totals 12 residues.

V gene TRBV5-1 combines with J gene TRBJ2-5; TRBD2 is a possible D gene (5 bases). Germline values: CDR1 SGHRS, CDR2 YFSETQ. Trimming took 4 bases from V and 5 from J, leaving 12 bases between them. The CDR3 covers 13 residues. The CDR3 loop reads CASSVGGGETQYF. The CDR3 bases are TGCGCCAGCAGCGTGGGTGGAGGCGAGACCCAGTACTTC. Supplemented by reference TRBV5-1 and TRBJ2-5, the full variable domain reads KAGVTQTPRYLIKTRGQQVTLSCSPISGHRSVSWYQQTPGQGLQFLFEYFSETQRNKGNFPGRFSGRQFSNSRSEMNVSTLELGDSALYLCASSVGGGETQYFGPGTRLLVL.

This chain joins TRBV30 and TRBJ2-5; a possible D gene is TRBD1 (5 bases). Germline CDR1 GTSNPN, CDR2 SVGIG (reference sequence). The CDR3 covers 14 residues. V gave up 3 bases and J gave up 5 bases, with 16 bases separating them. CDR3 loop: CAWSPPQGRETQYF. DNA for the CDR3: TGTGCCTGGAGCCCCCCCCAGGGTAGGGAGACCCAGTACTTC.

This chain joins TRBV7-8 and TRBJ2-7; D unresolved. The V and J ends lost 7 bases and 0 bases respectively, with 7 bases between them. CDR1 is SGHVS and CDR2 is FQNEAQ in the germline V gene. This CDR3 contains 12 residues. CDR3 DNA sequence: TGTGCCAGCACCCCCAGCTCCTACGAGCAGTACTTC. Its protein is CASTPSSYEQYF.

The genes are TRBV5-4 and TRBJ2-1; TRBD2 matches at 14 bases. The V and J ends lost 0 bases and 1 base, in that order; junction bases with no gene match: 3. CDR3 size: 18 residues. Germline V gene sequence: CDR1 SGHNT, CDR2 YYREEE (reference sequence). The CDR3 spells CASSLGGLAGGSYNEQFF. The CDR3 bases are TGTGCCAGCAGCTTGGGCGGACTAGCGGGGGGTTCCTACAATGAGCAGTTCTTC.

This clone was counted a single time. The rearrangement uses TRBV5-1 and TRBJ1-2; D gene uncertain. From germline, CDR1 is SGHRS and CDR2 YFSETQ. Trimming removed 8 bases at V and 4 bases at J, with 15 bases between. This CDR3 has 13 residues. CDR3 amino acids: CASREASSYGYTF. The CDR3 DNA reads as TGCGCCAGTCGGGAGGCCTCGAGCTATGGCTACACCTTC.

The chain combines TRBV2 with TRBJ1-4; the match to TRBD1 covers 10 bases. The CDR3 runs 16 residues. The trim removed 7 bases at V and 0 bases at J, leaving 5 bases unmatched. The germline CDR1 and CDR2 sequences are SNHLY and FYNNEI. As DNA, the CDR3 is TGTGCCAGCACCTGGGACAGGGGCGCAACTAATGAAAAACTGTTTTTT. Amino acid sequence: CASTWDRGATNEKLFF.

This chain connects TRBV19 to TRBJ1-5; D not certain. Between the trimmed V and J ends, which lost 3 bases and 3 bases, there was a span of 24 bases. Germline CDR1 LNHDA, CDR2 SQIVND (reference sequence). This CDR3 spans 19 amino acids. DNA for the CDR3: TGTGCCAGTAGTATTCGGCGCGCGGCGAACCTTATTACCAATCAGCCCCAGCATTTT. Translated: CASSIRRAANLITNQPQHF.

V usage is TRBV7-9 and J usage is TRBJ2-1; TRBD2 might be the D (5 bases). CDR1 SEHNR and CDR2 FQNEAQ come from the germline V gene (reference sequence). The CDR3 is 15 residues long. Trimming removed 5 bases at V and 5 bases at J, with 16 bases between. CDR3 DNA sequence: TGTGCCAGCAGCCCGGGCCCAACTAGTAACAATGAGCAGTTCTTC. Amino acids: CASSPGPTSNNEQFF.

In its sample, this clone was seen once. DNA for the CDR3: TGTGCCAGCAGCTCGGGACAGAATTATGAAAAACTGTTTTTT. Translating gives CASSSGQNYEKLFF. The gene calls are TRBV9 and TRBJ1-4; TRBD1 matches at 7 bases. There are 14 residues in the CDR3. After removal of 4 bases from V and 6 bases from J, the junction contained 6 bases not matched to a gene. From germline, CDR1 is SGDLS and CDR2 YYNGEE.

This rearrangement joins TRBV7-2 to TRBJ1-5; 7 nucleotides agree with TRBD1. The CDR3 consists of 15 residues. Germline V gives CDR1 SGHTA, CDR2 FQGNSA. The J segment lost 6 bases and the V segment lost 3 bases, leaving 8 bases of the junction unmatched. CDR3 DNA sequence: TGTGCCAGCAGCTTGTATACCGCAGGGGGTCAGCCCCAGCATTTT. Encoded protein: CASSLYTAGGQPQHF.

The chain recombines TRBV4-2 with TRBJ2-3; 10 bases map to TRBD1. In germline, CDR1 is LGHNA, CDR2 YNFKEQ. V was clipped by 4 bases and J by 4 bases; unmatched bases: 11. The CDR3 covers 17 residues. Here the CDR3 reads CASSRVGWTGGADTQYF. The CDR3 DNA is TGTGCCAGCAGCCGGGTGGGGTGGACAGGGGGGGCAGATACGCAGTATTTT.

This chain connects TRBV7-3 to TRBJ2-1; perhaps TRBD2 as D (5 bases). Germline values: CDR1 SGHTA, CDR2 FQGTGA. Trimming removed 5 bases at V and 0 bases at J, with 11 bases between. The CDR3 totals 15 residues. CDR3 sequence: CASSQSGGSYNEQFF. The CDR3 coding sequence is TGTGCCAGCAGCCAAAGCGGCGGCTCCTACAATGAGCAGTTCTTC.

The gene calls are TRBV6-1 and TRBJ1-2; 7 nucleotides line up with TRBD1. Unmatched junction bases numbered 7, after V lost 3 bases and J lost 0 bases. The CDR3 length is 16 residues. CDR1 MNHNS and CDR2 SASEGT come from the germline V gene. The CDR3 DNA sequence: TGTGCCAGCAGTGACCCGGGACAGAATTCTAACTATGGCTACACCTTC. This encodes CASSDPGQNSNYGYTF.

The chain combines TRBV4-3 with TRBJ2-1; D possibly corresponds to TRBD2 (5 bases). The CDR3 runs to 15 residues. Germline V gives CDR1 LGHNA, CDR2 YSLEER. V was shortened by 5 bases and J by 0 bases, with 11 bases between the two germline ends. The CDR3 spells CASSLDSNSYNEQFF. Written as DNA, the CDR3 is TGCGCCAGCAGCTTGGACTCCAACTCCTACAATGAGCAGTTCTTC.

The V call is TRBV25-1, the J call TRBJ2-5, with 12 positions matching TRBD1. Trimming cost V 6 bases and J 11 bases; bases outside gene matches: 4. This CDR3 is built from 12 residues. CDR1 MGHDK and CDR2 SYGVNS come from the germline V gene. As DNA, the CDR3 is TGTGCCAGCAGGGGGGGACAGGGGGCACAGTACTTC. Translation: CASRGGQGAQYF.

This chain links TRBV5-5 with TRBJ1-1; 7 bases agree with TRBD1. Germline V gene sequence: CDR1 SGHKS, CDR2 YYEKEE (reference sequence). With 0 bases clipped from V and 5 bases from J, the junction kept 7 bases outside the gene matches. This CDR3 spans 15 amino acids. CDR3 in amino acids: CASSLGQGRWTEAFF. The CDR3 nucleotides are TGTGCCAGCAGCTTGGGACAGGGAAGATGGACTGAAGCTTTCTTT.